This T cell receptor beta chain appears in the sequencing data of a study of cytomegalovirus exposure and HLA in healthy donors. Notes on the study in general: There was a cluster of highly shared sequence variants that was likely a sequencing artifact. The authors later found HLA-associated TCR beta chains more clonally expanded than equally common others. Most CMV-associated TCR beta chains were later found to appear HLA-restricted.

As regards this clone: Its specificity is unknown.

Nominally healthy donors were sampled, though unrecorded immune exposures were likely. The germline CDR1 and CDR2 sequences are SGHRS and YFSETQ. The V gene end was trimmed by 4 bases and the J gene end by 6 bases; junction bases not matched to a gene: 3. The CDR3 spans 15 residues. 13 Jbeta primers and 60 Vbeta primers were used for the PCR. The table came from immunoSEQ multiplex PCR; TCRdb's copy has only in-frame clones and leaves some out. Here the sample table reports about 160,000 clones. V gene TRBV5-1 combines with J gene TRBJ2-1, with 14 positions matching TRBD2. Sequencing input: PBMCs. The clonotype was recovered from a man aged 25-45 years in good health and CMV-seronegative. The CDR3 DNA is TGCGCCAGCAGCCGACTAGCGGGAGGGAGCAATGAGCAGTTCTTC. This gives the protein CASSRLAGGSNEQFF.